A selection of T cell receptor beta chains follows, all from one sample in a study of response to subunit inactivated influenza vaccine. TCRdb itself ran the RT-PCR reads through MiXCR, one entry per CDR3 protein. Counted here are 280,000 or so distinct CDR3 sequences, around a fifth occurring once; the ten biggest clones make up roughly 10%. The sample consisted of PBMCs from blood, taken about 20 months after vaccination. The source of these receptors is a man aged 45-69 years who received an inactivated influenza vaccine. Both conserved end residues are part of each CDR3. Fields, in order: CDR3 length, clone size, J gene, D gene, V gene, CDR3 protein, CDR3 DNA. The D gene is left open where the match is weak. Not all rows give a size; the values are once, few, many and, for expanded clones, a class.

length: 11; size: NA; J: TRBJ2-7; D: NA; V: TRBV10-2; CDR3: CASSDPNEQYF; DNA: TGCGCCAGCAGCGACCCTAACGAGCAGTACTTC
length: 17; size: once; J: TRBJ2-3; D: TRBD2; V: TRBV7-9; CDR3: CASSLVPGLVVSDTQYF; DNA: TGTGCCAGCAGCTTAGTACCGGGACTAGTAGTCAGCGATACGCAGTATTTT
length: 15; size: NA; J: TRBJ1-5; D: NA; V: TRBV10-3; CDR3: CAISERPHSNQAQHF; DNA: TGTGCCATCAGTGAAAGGCCTCATAGCAATCAGGCCCAGCATTTT
length: 13; size: few; J: TRBJ1-2; D: NA; V: TRBV5-1; CDR3: CASSASANYGYTF; DNA: TGCGCCAGCAGCGCCAGCGCCAACTATGGCTACACCTTC
length: 14; size: many; J: TRBJ1-1; D: NA; V: TRBV4-1; CDR3: CASSQVRRSLEAFF; DNA: TGCGCCAGCAGCCAAGTTCGCAGATCACTTGAAGCTTTCTTT
length: 17; size: NA; J: TRBJ1-2; D: TRBD1; V: TRBV10-3; CDR3: CAIRVFNSGTGENGYTF; DNA: TGTGCCATCAGGGTTTTCAACTCCGGGACAGGGGAAAATGGCTACACCTTC
length: 13; size: many; J: TRBJ1-6; D: NA; V: TRBV4-2; CDR3: CASSQEKGSPLHF; DNA: TGTGCCAGCAGCCAAGAAAAGGGTTCACCCCTCCACTTT
length: 15; size: many; J: TRBJ1-2; D: NA; V: TRBV11-1; CDR3: CASASYGAGGYGYTF; DNA: TGTGCCAGCGCATCGTATGGAGCCGGAGGCTATGGCTACACCTTC
length: 17; size: NA; J: TRBJ2-1; D: TRBD2; V: TRBV9; CDR3: CASSVAMSLAGGPEQFF; DNA: TGTGCCAGCAGCGTAGCTATGTCCCTAGCGGGAGGACCTGAGCAGTTCTTC
length: 14; size: few; J: TRBJ1-6; D: TRBD1; V: TRBV18; CDR3: CASSRDRAQSPLHF; DNA: TGTGCCAGCTCACGGGACAGGGCTCAGTCACCCCTCCACTTT
length: 13; size: NA; J: TRBJ2-7; D: NA; V: TRBV9; CDR3: CASSGGGRNEQYF; DNA: TGTGCCAGCAGCGGAGGAGGGAGGAACGAGCAGTACTTC
length: 14; size: NA; J: TRBJ1-6; D: TRBD1; V: TRBV7-6; CDR3: CASSSGTGFSPLHF; DNA: TGTGCCAGCAGCTCCGGGACAGGGTTTTCACCCCTCCACTTT
length: 12; size: NA; J: TRBJ2-1; D: NA; V: TRBV6-2/TRBV6-3; CDR3: CASSWIGPEQFF; DNA: TGTGCCAGCAGTTGGATAGGGCCTGAGCAGTTCTTC
length: 15; size: few; J: TRBJ2-7; D: TRBD2; V: TRBV6-1; CDR3: CASRNLAGDLYEQYF; DNA: TGTGCCAGCAGAAACCTAGCGGGGGACCTCTACGAGCAGTACTTC
length: 12; size: few; J: TRBJ1-2; D: NA; V: TRBV28; CDR3: CASSLSTHGYTF; DNA: TGTGCCAGCAGTTTATCCACACACGGCTACACCTTC
length: 13; size: many; J: TRBJ2-1; D: TRBD1; V: TRBV29-1; CDR3: CSVVSGGKNEQFF; DNA: TGCAGCGTTGTGTCAGGGGGCAAAAATGAGCAGTTCTTC
length: 14; size: once; J: TRBJ2-7; D: NA; V: TRBV6-5; CDR3: CASSYGDGIYEQYF; DNA: TGTGCCAGCAGTTACGGGGACGGAATCTACGAGCAGTACTTC
length: 15; size: few; J: TRBJ2-1; D: TRBD2; V: TRBV20-1; CDR3: CSASPELAGRNEQFF; DNA: TGCAGTGCCAGCCCTGAGCTAGCGGGAAGGAATGAGCAGTTCTTC
length: 15; size: NA; J: TRBJ2-6; D: NA; V: TRBV6-5; CDR3: CASSYGLSGANVLTF; DNA: TGTGCCAGCAGTTACGGGCTCTCTGGGGCCAACGTCCTGACTTTC
length: 14; size: few; J: TRBJ1-1; D: NA; V: TRBV11-1; CDR3: CASTQGLMDTEAFF; DNA: TGTGCCAGCACGCAGGGGTTAATGGACACTGAAGCTTTCTTT
length: 11; size: many; J: TRBJ1-4; D: TRBD1; V: TRBV29-1; CDR3: CSARQGQWVFF; DNA: TGCAGCGCCCGGCAGGGACAGTGGGTGTTTTTT
length: 15; size: NA; J: TRBJ1-3; D: TRBD1; V: TRBV28; CDR3: CASSPGQPTGNSIYF; DNA: TGTGCCAGCAGTCCGGGACAGCCAACTGGAAACTCCATATATTTT
length: 13; size: few; J: TRBJ1-5; D: NA; V: TRBV6-2/TRBV6-3; CDR3: CASTLHGYSPQHF; DNA: TGTGCCAGCACCCTTCACGGCTATTCGCCCCAGCATTTT
length: 15; size: NA; J: TRBJ1-5; D: TRBD1; V: TRBV6-1; CDR3: CASSQWTGGVQPQHF; DNA: TGTGCCAGCAGTCAATGGACAGGGGGCGTTCAGCCCCAGCATTTT
length: 13; size: NA; J: TRBJ1-2; D: TRBD1; V: TRBV5-1; CDR3: CASSFDRDDGYTF; DNA: TGCGCCAGCAGCTTCGACAGGGACGATGGCTACACCTTC
length: 16; size: few; J: TRBJ2-7; D: NA; V: TRBV6-1; CDR3: CASSEIGRRRDYEQYF; DNA: TGTGCCAGCAGTGAAATAGGGCGGCGTCGCGACTACGAGCAGTACTTC
length: 14; size: NA; J: TRBJ2-1; D: TRBD2; V: TRBV11-2; CDR3: CAILGSSGSLEQFF; DNA: TGTGCCATCCTGGGGTCTAGCGGGAGTCTTGAGCAGTTCTTC
length: 17; size: many; J: TRBJ1-2; D: NA; V: TRBV28; CDR3: CASSLLAPSPRGSYRTF; DNA: TGTGCCAGCAGTTTATTGGCCCCTAGCCCTCGTGGGTCATACCGCACCTTC
length: 15; size: few; J: TRBJ1-6; D: TRBD1; V: TRBV20-1; CDR3: CSARGDSSYNSPLHF; DNA: TGCAGTGCTAGGGGGGACAGCTCCTATAATTCACCCCTCCACTTT
length: 14; size: few; J: TRBJ2-7; D: NA; V: TRBV29-1; CDR3: CSVERTLPPYEQYF; DNA: TGCAGCGTTGAACGAACACTTCCTCCGTACGAGCAGTACTTC
length: 13; size: NA; J: TRBJ1-1; D: NA; V: TRBV13; CDR3: CASSLERGAGAFF; DNA: TGTGCCAGCAGCTTAGAAAGGGGCGCAGGAGCTTTCTTT
length: 17; size: NA; J: TRBJ1-6; D: NA; V: TRBV4-1; CDR3: CASSQEGGSSYNSPLHF; DNA: TGCGCCAGCAGCCAAGAAGGTGGGAGCTCCTATAATTCACCCCTCCACTTT
length: 16; size: few; J: TRBJ1-6; D: TRBD1; V: TRBV7-2; CDR3: CASSPWTGGFSSPLHF; DNA: TGTGCCAGCAGCCCCTGGACAGGGGGCTTTTCTTCACCCCTCCACTTT
length: 13; size: few; J: TRBJ1-6; D: NA; V: TRBV28; CDR3: CASSLGPGTPLHF; DNA: TGTGCCAGCAGTTTGGGACCGGGGACACCCCTCCACTTT
length: 13; size: NA; J: TRBJ1-5; D: NA; V: TRBV29-1; CDR3: CSVAQGMDQPQHF; DNA: TGCAGCGTTGCCCAGGGGATGGATCAGCCCCAGCATTTT
length: 16; size: NA; J: TRBJ1-1; D: TRBD1; V: TRBV12-3/TRBV12-4; CDR3: CASRLPGTGRDAEAFF; DNA: TGTGCCAGCCGATTACCCGGGACAGGGCGCGACGCTGAAGCTTTCTTT
length: 13; size: few; J: TRBJ1-2; D: TRBD1; V: TRBV5-1; CDR3: CASRGQETYGYTF; DNA: TGCGCCAGCAGGGGACAGGAAACCTATGGCTACACCTTC
length: 16; size: many; J: TRBJ2-1; D: NA; V: TRBV5-1; CDR3: CASSWRPSRTYNEQFF; DNA: TGCGCCAGCAGCTGGAGACCGAGCCGTACCTACAATGAGCAGTTCTTC
length: 14; size: many; J: TRBJ2-3; D: NA; V: TRBV5-1; CDR3: CASSLAGSTDTQYF; DNA: TGCGCCAGCAGCTTGGCTGGGAGCACAGATACGCAGTATTTT
length: 15; size: few; J: TRBJ2-5; D: NA; V: TRBV7-2; CDR3: CASSSGIGAGETQYF; DNA: TGTGCCAGCAGCTCCGGGATCGGGGCGGGAGAGACCCAGTACTTC
length: 13; size: NA; J: TRBJ1-5; D: TRBD1; V: TRBV12-3/TRBV12-4; CDR3: CASSTGAGQPQHF; DNA: TGTGCCAGCAGTACAGGGGCAGGACAGCCCCAGCATTTT
length: 14; size: NA; J: TRBJ1-1; D: TRBD1; V: TRBV20-1; CDR3: CSAFRPGQSFVAFF; DNA: TGCAGTGCTTTTCGTCCGGGACAGAGTTTCGTGGCTTTCTTT
length: 18; size: NA; J: TRBJ1-1; D: NA; V: TRBV19; CDR3: CASSILGPGGAIWGEAFF; DNA: TGTGCCAGTAGTATTCTAGGGCCTGGGGGCGCGATATGGGGTGAAGCTTTCTTT
length: 12; size: NA; J: TRBJ1-5; D: NA; V: TRBV19; CDR3: CASRGGIRPQHF; DNA: TGTGCCAGCCGAGGAGGGATCAGGCCCCAGCATTTT
length: 15; size: NA; J: TRBJ2-7; D: TRBD1; V: TRBV20-1; CDR3: CSARVGTGGVNEQYF; DNA: TGCAGTGCTAGAGTCGGGACAGGGGGCGTCAACGAGCAGTACTTC
length: 14; size: NA; J: TRBJ2-1; D: NA; V: TRBV20-1; CDR3: CSAQDPLRYNEQFF; DNA: TGCAGTGCTCAAGATCCCCTAAGATACAATGAGCAGTTCTTC
length: 15; size: few; J: TRBJ1-1; D: TRBD1; V: TRBV12-3/TRBV12-4; CDR3: CASSFPGQGNTEAFF; DNA: TGTGCCAGCAGTTTCCCGGGACAGGGGAACACTGAAGCTTTCTTT
length: 15; size: few; J: TRBJ2-1; D: NA; V: TRBV10-2; CDR3: CASSEPASSYNEQFF; DNA: TGCGCCAGCAGTGAACCGGCGAGCTCCTACAATGAGCAGTTCTTC
length: 17; size: few; J: TRBJ1-4; D: NA; V: TRBV7-9; CDR3: CASSLTTDALVNEKLFF; DNA: TGTGCCAGCAGCCTGACGACAGACGCCTTAGTCAATGAAAAACTGTTTTTT
length: 14; size: NA; J: TRBJ1-5; D: NA; V: TRBV4-1; CDR3: CASSNGYSNQPQHF; DNA: TGCGCCAGCAGCAATGGGTATAGCAATCAGCCCCAGCATTTT
length: 14; size: few; J: TRBJ1-1; D: TRBD1; V: TRBV30; CDR3: CAWSGTGGGTEAFF; DNA: TGTGCCTGGAGTGGGACAGGGGGTGGCACTGAAGCTTTCTTT
length: 16; size: few; J: TRBJ2-5; D: TRBD2; V: TRBV7-2; CDR3: CASSFLLAGGQETQYF; DNA: TGTGCCAGCAGCTTCCTACTAGCGGGGGGACAAGAGACCCAGTACTTC
length: 12; size: many; J: TRBJ1-2; D: TRBD1; V: TRBV29-1; CDR3: CSDRQGSYGYTF; DNA: TGCAGCGACCGACAGGGGAGCTATGGCTACACCTTC
length: 16; size: NA; J: TRBJ2-1; D: TRBD1; V: TRBV10-3; CDR3: CAISESWSGGGNEQFF; DNA: TGTGCCATCAGTGAGTCGTGGTCAGGGGGTGGCAATGAGCAGTTCTTC